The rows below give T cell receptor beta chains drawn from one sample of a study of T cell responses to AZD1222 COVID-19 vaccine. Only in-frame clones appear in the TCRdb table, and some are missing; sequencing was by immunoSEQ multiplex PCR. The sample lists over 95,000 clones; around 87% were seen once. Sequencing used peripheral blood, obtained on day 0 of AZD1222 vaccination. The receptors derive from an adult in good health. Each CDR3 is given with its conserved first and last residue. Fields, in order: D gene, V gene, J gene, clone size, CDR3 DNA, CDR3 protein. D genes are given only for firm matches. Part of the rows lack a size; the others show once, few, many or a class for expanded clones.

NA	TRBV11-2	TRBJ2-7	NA	TGTGCCAGCAGCTTAAGGGGGTCCTACGAGCAGTACTTC	CASSLRGSYEQYF
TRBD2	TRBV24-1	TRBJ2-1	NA	TGTGCCACCAGTGATTGGACTAGCGGGAGCTCCTACAATGAGCAGTTCTTC	CATSDWTSGSSYNEQFF
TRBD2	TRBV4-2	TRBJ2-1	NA	TGTGCCAGCAGCCAAGGTAATAGCGGGAGTGAGCAGTTCTTC	CASSQGNSGSEQFF
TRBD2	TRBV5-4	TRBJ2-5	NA	TGTGCCAGCAGCTTCGAGGCTAGCGGGAGGGAGACCCAGTACTTC	CASSFEASGRETQYF
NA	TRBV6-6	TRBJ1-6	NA	TGTGCCAGCACCCTAATACAACCAAATTCACCCCTCCACTTT	CASTLIQPNSPLHF
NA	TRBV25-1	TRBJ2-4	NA	TGTGCCAGCAGTGATTCGACCCACGGAGCCAAAAACATTCAGTACTTC	CASSDSTHGAKNIQYF
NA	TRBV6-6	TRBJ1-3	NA	TGTGCCAGCAGTTCACCCACGGAGTCTGGAAACACCATATATTTT	CASSSPTESGNTIYF
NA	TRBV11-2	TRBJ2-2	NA	TGTGCCAGCAGCATAAGGGCGGACACCGGGGAGCTGTTTTTT	CASSIRADTGELFF
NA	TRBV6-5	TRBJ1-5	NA	TGTGCCAGCAGGACCCGACAGTTTAATCAGCCCCAGCATTTT	CASRTRQFNQPQHF
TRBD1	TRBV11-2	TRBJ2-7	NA	TGTGCCAGCAGCTTGGGACAGGGGGCGGGTAAATTCTCCTACGAGCAGTACTTC	CASSLGQGAGKFSYEQYF
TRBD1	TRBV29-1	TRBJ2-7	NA	TGCAGCGTTGGTTCCGGGACAGTTACTGAGCAGTACTTC	CSVGSGTVTEQYF
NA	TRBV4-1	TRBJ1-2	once	TGCGCCAGCAGCCAGACTTCCCGGACAGCTAACTATGGCTACACCTTC	CASSQTSRTANYGYTF
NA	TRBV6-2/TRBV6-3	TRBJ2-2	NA	TGTGCCAGCAGTATCTACCCCCTCAGGGGCGGAGGCACCGGGGAGCTGTTTTTT	CASSIYPLRGGGTGELFF
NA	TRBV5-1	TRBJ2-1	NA	TGCGCCAGCAGCCTGACGACTCTTCCTAGGGATGAGCAGTTCTTC	CASSLTTLPRDEQFF
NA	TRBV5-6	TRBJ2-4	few	TGTGCCAGCAGCTCCTCGAATTTCGGCGGAGCCAAAAACATTCAGTACTTC	CASSSSNFGGAKNIQYF
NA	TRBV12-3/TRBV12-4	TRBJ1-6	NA	TGTGCCAGCAGTCGTAATTCCCCACCCCTCCACTTT	CASSRNSPPLHF
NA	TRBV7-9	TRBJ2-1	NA	TGTGCCAGCCACCAAGCTCGTGAGCAGTTCTTC	CASHQAREQFF
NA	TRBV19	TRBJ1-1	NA	TGTGCCAGTAACCCTCGGGGGGGGACTGAAGCTTTCTTT	CASNPRGGTEAFF
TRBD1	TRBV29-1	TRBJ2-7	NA	TGCAGCGTTGGACAGGGCTCCTACGAGCAGTACTTC	CSVGQGSYEQYF
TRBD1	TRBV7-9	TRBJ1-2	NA	TGTGCCAGCAGCTTTGACAGGGACTATGGCTACACCTTC	CASSFDRDYGYTF
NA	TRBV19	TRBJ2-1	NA	TGTGCCAGTAGGGAGCGGGCCTACAATGAGCAGTTCTTC	CASRERAYNEQFF
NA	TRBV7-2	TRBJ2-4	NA	TGTGCCAGCCGTCCAGGGGAGGGGATAGGAAACATTCAGTACTTC	CASRPGEGIGNIQYF
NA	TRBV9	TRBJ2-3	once	TGTGCCAGCAGCGTAGGGCCTAGCGAAGATACGCAGTATTTT	CASSVGPSEDTQYF
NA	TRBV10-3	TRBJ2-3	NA	TGTGCCATCAGTGAAGTGGCGGCAGGGGTGATCGCAGATACGCAGTACTTT	CAISEVAAGVIADTQYF
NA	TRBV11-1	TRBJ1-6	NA	TGTGCCAGCAGCTTCCAGGGGACTTCACCCCTCCACTTT	CASSFQGTSPLHF
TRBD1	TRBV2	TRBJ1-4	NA	TGTGCCAGCAGTGGGCAGGGGGTGACTAATGAAAAACTGTTTTTT	CASSGQGVTNEKLFF
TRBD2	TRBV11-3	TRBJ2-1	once	TGTGCCAGCAGCGGCCTTCTAGCGGATATAATCAGGGAGCAGTTCTTC	CASSGLLADIIREQFF
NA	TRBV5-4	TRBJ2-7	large	TGTGCCAGCAGCCCACTCGGGCTAGACGAGCAGTACTTC	CASSPLGLDEQYF
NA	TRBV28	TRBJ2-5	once	TGTGCCACCTGGGGCGTTGTGGAGGAGACCCAGTACTTC	CATWGVVEETQYF